These 3 T cell receptor beta chains came from one sample sequenced in a study of T cells in Graves' hyperthyroidism and ophthalmopathy. Amplified TCR beta CDR3 regions derived from RNA transcripts. A set of HTBI primers served as the primers for a first-round RT-PCR of the TCR CDR3. TCRdb ran MiXCR on the multiplex PCR reads and lists one entry per CDR3 protein. Of under 350,000 distinct CDR3 sequences detected, roughly a fifth appear once; the ten largest clones hold around 50%. Sequences were obtained from blood. Source of these receptors: a woman aged 45-65 years with Graves' hyperthyroidism.

This clonotype was seen ten or more times. V is TRBV5-1 and J is TRBJ2-3, with 10 nucleotides matching TRBD1. The CDR3 runs to 16 residues. After removal of 5 bases from V and 4 bases from J, the junction contained 10 bases not matched to a gene. Germline V lookup: CDR1 SGHRS, CDR2 YFSETQ. CDR3 nucleotides: TGCGCCAGCAGACCCTTTAGGGACAGGGGAGCAGATACGCAGTATTTT. Translation: CASRPFRDRGADTQYF.

This clonotype was picked up a small number of times. CDR3 sequence reads: CASSQDFQGLPNEKLFF. CDR3 sequence (DNA): TGCGCCAGCAGCCAAGATTTCCAGGGGCTACCTAATGAAAAACTGTTTTTT. The V gene is TRBV4-1, the J gene TRBJ1-4; maybe TRBD1 (6 bases). V lost 0 bases to trimming and J lost 3 bases, with 14 bases between them. The CDR3 sequence is 17 residues long. The germline gives CDR1 MGHRA, CDR2 YSYEKL.

About this clonotype itself: The junction does not match germline at one end; this may be a read error. The J gene is TRBJ1-1, the V gene TRBV28, with a weak D call TRBD1 (6 bases). CDR3 length: 14 residues. CDR1 and CDR2 (germline): MDHEN, SYDVKM. CDR3 DNA: TGCGCCAGCAGCCAGGAGGGGGAGGTGACTGAAGCTTTCTTT. This gives the protein CASSQEGEVTEAFF.